The clone carrying this TCR beta chain has a handful of counts. These data come from a study of blood T cells in healthy people across ages. A second PCR, run for roughly 7 to 11 cycles, used a sample-barcoded 5' primer plus a J-beta primer mix. TCRdb reprocessed the 5' RACE reads with MiXCR, giving one entry per CDR3 protein. In the table there are around 1,000,000 distinct CDR3 sequences, approximately 26% of which are singletons. Trimming cost V 2 bases and J 6 bases, with 8 bases left between them. The CDR3 has 13 residues. The germline V gene encodes CDR1 MNHEY and CDR2 SVGEGT. These data are also associated with another study on T cells of mothers and their children.

This rearrangement joins TRBV6-2 or TRBV6-3 to TRBJ1-5; tentative D call: TRBD1 (5 bases). This clonotype was sampled from a girl aged 2 to 9 in good health. The sample was blood. The CDR3 bases are TGTGCCAGCAGTTACCGGGACGGTCAGCCCCAGCATTTT. Translating it yields CASSYRDGQPQHF.